These 24 T cell receptor beta chains originate from one sample sequenced in a study of T cells in Graves' hyperthyroidism and ophthalmopathy. The TCR beta CDR3 regions underwent amplification using RNA transcripts as the source. The HTBI primer set was used in a first-round RT-PCR of the TCR CDR3. MiXCR was run by TCRdb on the multiplex PCR reads, yielding one entry per CDR3 protein. There are a few hundred thousand distinct CDR3 sequences in the sample; around 45% occur only once, and about 8.3% lies in the top ten. Sequenced input: peripheral blood or thyroid tissue (not recorded which). Receptors were obtained from a woman aged 18-30 years with Graves' hyperthyroidism.

This clonotype was counted at least ten times. V and J are TRBV7-9 and TRBJ1-2; the match to TRBD1 covers 10 bases. The J segment lost 4 bases and the V segment lost 4 bases, leaving 12 bases of the junction unmatched. This CDR3 is 17 amino acids long. Germline V gene data show CDR1 as SEHNR and CDR2 as FQNEAQ (reference sequence). The CDR3 DNA reads TGTGCCAGCAGCTCGATCCAGGGACAGGGGCGCTTCTATGGCTACACCTTC. This sequence encodes CASSSIQGQGRFYGYTF.

This clonotype has only one observation. In DNA form, the CDR3 reads TGTGCCAGCAGCCCCCGAGGCACGACGGGGATAGGCGAGCAGTACTTC. Translating it yields CASSPRGTTGIGEQYF. The V gene is TRBV7-9, the J gene TRBJ2-7, with D possibly matching TRBD2 (5 bases). This CDR3 has 16 residues. The V gene's germline CDR1 is SEHNR and CDR2 FQNEAQ (reference sequence). Deletions cut 5 bases from V and 6 bases from J, with 23 bases between.

The J gene is TRBJ2-7, the V gene TRBV12-3 or TRBV12-4; TRBD2 agrees at 11 bases. With V trimmed by 4 bases and J by 2 bases, 7 bases remained unmatched. The CDR3 totals 16 residues. CDR3 region: CASSSWTSGPPYEQYF. Written as DNA, the CDR3 is TGTGCCAGCAGTTCCTGGACTAGCGGGCCCCCCTACGAGCAGTACTTC.

The chain joins TRBV7-9 to TRBJ2-7; TRBD1 agrees at 7 bases. With 2 bases clipped from V and 0 bases from J, the junction kept 7 bases outside the gene matches. CDR3 size: 16 residues. Germline V lookup: CDR1 SEHNR, CDR2 FQNEAQ (reference sequence). The CDR3 is CASSLSGTASSYEQYF. CDR3 DNA: TGTGCCAGCAGCTTATCCGGGACAGCAAGCTCCTACGAGCAGTACTTC.

Comment on this clonotype: The CDR3 does not close with the conserved phenylalanine or tryptophan, likely indicating a read error. The rearrangement joins TRBV9 to TRBJ2-7; D is perhaps TRBD2 (6 bases). CDR3 length: 15 amino acids. V dropped 4 bases and J dropped 6 bases, with 20 bases sitting between them. The germline CDR1 and CDR2 sequences are SGDLS and YYNGEE. The DNA of the CDR3 is TGTGCCAGCAGCCCCCACGTGGGGCCCGGGGGCGAGCAGTACATC. This translates into CASSPHVGPGGEQYI.

In its sample, this clonotype was seen many times. The J gene is TRBJ2-7, the V gene TRBV15, with D perhaps TRBD1 (6 bases). The CDR3 is 17 residues long. Trimming left V 1 base short and J 4 bases short, with 20 bases between. CDR1 and CDR2 (germline): LNHNV, YYDKDF (reference sequence). The CDR3: CATSRVPRDTVTYEQYF. Here the CDR3 DNA reads TGTGCCACCAGCAGAGTACCTCGGGACACAGTAACTTACGAGCAGTACTTC.

This clonotype was counted many times. The chain uses TRBV11-2 and TRBJ1-1; D is undetermined. The CDR3 loop spans 13 amino acids. The germline CDR1 and CDR2 sequences are SGHAT and FQNNGV. The germline V and J ends were trimmed by 1 base and 6 bases, with 9 bases remaining between them. In DNA, the CDR3 is TGTGCCAGCAGCTTAGTAGGTATTTCTGAAGCTTTCTTT. Protein: CASSLVGISEAFF.

This clonotype was seen repeatedly, ten times or more. This chain uses TRBV2 with TRBJ2-7; D not certain. The germline V gene encodes CDR1 SNHLY and CDR2 FYNNEI. CDR3 length: 12 amino acids. Trimming removed 1 base at V and 6 bases at J, with 7 bases between. This chain's CDR3 is CASSEVGREQYF. The CDR3 DNA reads TGTGCCAGCAGTGAAGTGGGCCGCGAGCAGTACTTC.

The chain recombines TRBV7-3 with TRBJ1-1; unclear D gene. CDR3 length: 13 residues. Looked up from germline, CDR1 is SGHTA and CDR2 is FQGTGA. The V end lost 0 bases, the J end lost 5 bases, and 7 bases lay between the germline ends. DNA of the CDR3: TGTGCCAGCAGCTTAACGTTCAGGACTGAAGCTTTCTTT. This translates into CASSLTFRTEAFF. The entire variable domain, with the rest obtained from reference TRBV7-3 and TRBJ1-1, is as follows: GAGVSQTPSNKVTEKGKYVELRCDPISGHTALYWYRQSLGQGPEFLIYFQGTGAADDSGLPNDRFFAVRPEGSVSTLKIQRTERGDSAVYLCASSLTFRTEAFFGQGTRLTVV.

This clonotype was seen at least ten times. The J gene is TRBJ1-1, the V gene TRBV7-8, with D uncertain. Between the trimmed V and J ends, which lost 3 bases and 7 bases, there was a span of 15 bases. The CDR3 has 14 residues. Germline CDR1 and CDR2: SGHVS and FQNEAQ. CDR3 DNA sequence: TGTGCCAGCAGCTTTGACACCGCCGTTTTTGAAGCTTTCTTT. Its translation is CASSFDTAVFEAFF.

This clonotype was seen ten or more times. J is TRBJ1-1 and V is TRBV24-1; no reliable D call. The length of the CDR3 is 13 residues. V gave up 2 bases and J gave up 1 base, with 4 bases separating them. Germline V gene lookup returns CDR1 KGHDR and CDR2 SFDVKD. This CDR3 is CATSDWTNTEAFF. In DNA form, the CDR3 reads TGTGCCACCAGTGATTGGACGAACACTGAAGCTTTCTTT.

This clonotype was counted ten times or more. V and J are TRBV6-5 and TRBJ1-4, with D unresolved. V gave up 2 bases and J gave up 7 bases, with 14 bases separating them. Germline V CDR1 and CDR2: MNHEY, SVGAGI. The CDR3 is 15 amino acids. CDR3 coding DNA: TGTGCCAGCAGTTACCATCGCGCGGGAACTGAAAAACTGTTTTTT. This codes for CASSYHRAGTEKLFF.

This clonotype is a singleton in its sample. The gene calls are TRBV2 and TRBJ1-2; maybe TRBD1 (6 bases). V lost 4 bases and J 7 bases, leaving 10 bases between the germline ends. Germline V CDR1 and CDR2: SNHLY, FYNNEI. This CDR3 comprises 12 residues. The CDR3 nucleotides read TGTGCCAGCAGTGGGGACACCCGTGGCTACACCTTC. Protein: CASSGDTRGYTF.

Points on this clonotype: One base away lies a much larger clone, so this may be a sequencing read error. CDR3 amino acids: CSARRQYSSQPQHF. CDR3 DNA sequence: TGCAGTGCTCGACGACAGTATAGCAGTCAGCCCCAGCATTTT. The chain combines TRBV20-1 with TRBJ1-5; D might be TRBD1 (5 bases). CDR3 size: 14 residues. Germline CDR1 is DFQATT and CDR2 is SNEGSKA (reference sequence).

The table lists this clonotype with many counts. This chain links TRBV13 with TRBJ2-5; D remains unclear. There are 13 residues in the CDR3. CDR1 PRHDT and CDR2 FYEKMQ come from the germline V gene (reference sequence). The V end lost 5 bases, the J end lost 7 bases, and 14 bases lay between the germline ends. The CDR3 here is CASSHRSAGTQYF. CDR3 bases: TGTGCCAGCAGCCACCGGTCTGCAGGGACCCAGTACTTC.

This clonotype was observed a handful of times. The V gene is TRBV7-9, the J gene TRBJ2-1, with 8 bases fitting TRBD2. Germline CDR1 reads SEHNR; CDR2 reads FQNEAQ (reference sequence). The CDR3 length is 14 residues. The ends lost 6 bases at V and 5 bases at J; junction bases unmatched: 6. The DNA for the CDR3 is TGTGCCAGCAGTCCTAGCGGGCAGAACAATGAGCAGTTCTTC. Translating gives CASSPSGQNNEQFF.

This sequence joins TRBV19 and TRBJ2-5, with 8 bases fitting TRBD1. The V gene's germline CDR1 is LNHDA and CDR2 SQIVND (reference sequence). This CDR3 is 15 amino acids long. Trimming cost V 1 base and J 5 bases; bases outside gene matches: 6. CDR3 sequence: CASSIADRVAETQYF. Here the CDR3 DNA reads TGTGCCAGTAGTATAGCGGACAGGGTAGCGGAGACCCAGTACTTC.

Turning to this clonotype: The junction departs from the called germline gene at one end, perhaps through a read error. V is TRBV24-1 and J is TRBJ2-1; D is unresolved. The CDR3 has 13 amino acids. Germline CDR1 is KGHDR and CDR2 is SFDVKD. The CDR3 region has the DNA TGCGCCACCAGTGATTGGGGATACAATGTGCAGTTCTTC. Protein: CATSDWGYNVQFF.

The V and J genes are TRBV10-1 and TRBJ2-7; D uncertain. The CDR3 spans 13 residues. The germline V gene encodes CDR1 WNHNN and CDR2 SYGVQD (reference sequence). The CDR3 sequence is CSARYGLDYEQYF. In DNA, the CDR3 is TGCAGTGCTAGGTACGGTCTGGACTACGAGCAGTACTTC.

This clonotype was observed at least ten times. The rearrangement links TRBV12-3 or TRBV12-4 to TRBJ1-2; TRBD1 matches at 8 bases. The CDR3 has 13 amino acids. V dropped 6 bases and J dropped 8; count of bases not matched to a gene: 8. DNA of the CDR3: TGTGCCAGCAGGGGAATGACAGGGGAAGGCTACACCTTC. It specifies CASRGMTGEGYTF.

This clonotype has just a few counts. The chain combines TRBV3-1 with TRBJ1-3; no clear D gene. Between the trimmed V and J ends, which lost 0 bases and 0 bases, there was a span of 9 bases. CDR3 length equals 16 residues. CDR1 LGHDT and CDR2 YNNKEL come from the germline V gene (reference sequence). The CDR3 reads CASSQESRPSGNTIYF. CDR3 DNA: TGTGCCAGCAGCCAAGAATCGAGGCCCTCTGGAAACACCATATATTTT.

About this clonotype itself: This could be a read error, since a much larger clone is one nucleotide away. The chain joins TRBV10-3 to TRBJ1-2; no clear D. V dropped 0 bases and J dropped 3 bases, with 11 bases sitting between them. The CDR3 sequence is 15 residues long. Germline lookup yields CDR1 ENHRY and CDR2 SYGVKD. CDR3 in DNA: TGTGCCATCAGTGAGTCGGCAGAGTGGGACTATGGCTACACCTTC. Its translation is CAISESAEWDYGYTF.

This clonotype appeared once. This may arise from a read error, as a much more abundant clone is one base away. The chain has TRBV24-1 and TRBJ1-2; TRBD1 might be the D (6 bases). The CDR3 is 15 amino acids. Germline lookup yields CDR1 KGHDR and CDR2 SFDVKD. Trimming took 4 bases from V and 4 from J, leaving 15 bases between them. In DNA, the CDR3 is TGTGCCACCAGTGAAGCGGACAGTGACCCCTATGGCTACACCTTC. This translates into CATSEADSDPYGYTF.

This chain joins TRBV25-1 and TRBJ1-2, with D possibly TRBD1 on 6 matching bases. The V and J ends lost 8 bases and 1 base respectively, with 20 bases between them. Germline lookup yields CDR1 MGHDK and CDR2 SYGVNS. This CDR3 contains 16 residues. CDR3 in amino acids: CASSPKAGQLNYGYTF. The DNA for the CDR3 is TGTGCCAGCTCACCAAAGGCGGGACAACTTAACTATGGCTACACCTTC.